One T cell receptor beta chain is described in this entry. This entry comes from a study of T cell changes during pregnancy in multiple sclerosis. Trimming took 4 bases from V and 8 from J, leaving 13 bases between them. The germline V gene has CDR1 SGHRS and CDR2 YFSETQ. The CDR3 is 13 amino acids. TCRdb's copy holds only in-frame clones and misses some; the assay was immunoSEQ multiplex PCR. The sample contains tens of thousands of clones, just over 90% of which appear only once. The material was CD4+ T cells from peripheral blood mononuclear cells, obtained before pregnancy. The receptor was isolated from a female donor with multiple sclerosis, enrolled in a pregnancy study. The chain employs TRBV5-1 and TRBJ1-3; tentatively, D is TRBD1 (6 bases). CDR3 loop: CASSPRAGDTIYF. The CDR3 DNA follows: TGCGCCAGCAGCCCGAGGGCAGGGGACACCATATATTTT.